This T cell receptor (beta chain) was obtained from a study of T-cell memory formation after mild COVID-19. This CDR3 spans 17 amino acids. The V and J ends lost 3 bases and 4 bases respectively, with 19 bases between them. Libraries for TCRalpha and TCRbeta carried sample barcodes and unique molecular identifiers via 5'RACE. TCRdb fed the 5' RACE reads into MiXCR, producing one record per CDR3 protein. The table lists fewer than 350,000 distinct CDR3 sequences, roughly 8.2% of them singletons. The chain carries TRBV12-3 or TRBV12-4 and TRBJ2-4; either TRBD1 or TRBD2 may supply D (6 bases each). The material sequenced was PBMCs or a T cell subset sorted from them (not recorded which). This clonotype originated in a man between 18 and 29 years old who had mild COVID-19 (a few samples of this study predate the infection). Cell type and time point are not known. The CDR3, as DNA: TGTGCCAGCAGTTTTAAGGGCAGGGGAGGCTGGAAAAACATTCAGTACTTC. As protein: CASSFKGRGGWKNIQYF.